This T cell receptor beta chain stems from a study of shared clonotypes between healthy human individuals. V lost 3 bases and J lost 6; bases outside the gene matches: 5. This CDR3 spans 13 amino acids. The V gene's germline CDR1 is KGHSY and CDR2 FQNENV. The table lists this clone with a count of one. This table comes from immunoSEQ multiplex PCR, and its TCRdb copy is limited to in-frame clones, with some not included. The repertoire consists of under 1,100,000 clones, with around 78% occurring once and the leading ten covering roughly 0.65%. Sequenced: memory CD4+ T cells from PBMCs. The subset denotes: CD45RA-negative fraction. The rearrangement uses TRBV16 and TRBJ2-7, with 7 bases aligning to TRBD1. The receptor's source is a man aged 18 to 30 in good health. Some clones in this sample may be carry-over from other donors' samples. CDR3 DNA sequence: TGTGCCAGCAGCCAGTACCGGGACAGCGAGCAGTACTTC. Protein: CASSQYRDSEQYF.